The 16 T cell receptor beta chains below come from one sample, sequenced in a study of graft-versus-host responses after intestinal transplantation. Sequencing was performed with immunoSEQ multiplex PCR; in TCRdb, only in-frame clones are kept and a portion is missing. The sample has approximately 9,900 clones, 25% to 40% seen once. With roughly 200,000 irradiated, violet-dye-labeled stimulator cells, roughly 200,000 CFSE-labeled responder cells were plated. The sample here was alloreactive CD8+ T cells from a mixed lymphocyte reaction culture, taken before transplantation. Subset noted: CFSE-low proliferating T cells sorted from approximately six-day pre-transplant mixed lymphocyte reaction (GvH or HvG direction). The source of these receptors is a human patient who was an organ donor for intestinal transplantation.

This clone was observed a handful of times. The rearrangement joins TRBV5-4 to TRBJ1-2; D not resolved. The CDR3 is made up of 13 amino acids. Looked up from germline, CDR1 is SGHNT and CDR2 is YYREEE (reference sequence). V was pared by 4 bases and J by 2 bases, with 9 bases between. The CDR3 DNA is TGTGCCAGCAGCCAAGAGAACAACTATGGCTACACCTTC. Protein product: CASSQENNYGYTF.

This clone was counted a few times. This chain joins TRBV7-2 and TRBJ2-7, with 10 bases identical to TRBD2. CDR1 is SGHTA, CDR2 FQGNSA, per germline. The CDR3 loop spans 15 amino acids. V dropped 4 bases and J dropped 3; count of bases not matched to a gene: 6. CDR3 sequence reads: CASSSLGLAFYEQYF. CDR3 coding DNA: TGTGCCAGCAGCTCCCTGGGACTAGCGTTCTACGAGCAGTACTTC.

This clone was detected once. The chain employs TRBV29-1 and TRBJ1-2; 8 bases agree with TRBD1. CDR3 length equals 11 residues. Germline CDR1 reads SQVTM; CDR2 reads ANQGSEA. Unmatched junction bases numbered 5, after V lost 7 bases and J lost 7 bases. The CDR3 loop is CSGQGASGYTF. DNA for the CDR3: TGCAGCGGTCAGGGGGCAAGTGGCTACACCTTC.

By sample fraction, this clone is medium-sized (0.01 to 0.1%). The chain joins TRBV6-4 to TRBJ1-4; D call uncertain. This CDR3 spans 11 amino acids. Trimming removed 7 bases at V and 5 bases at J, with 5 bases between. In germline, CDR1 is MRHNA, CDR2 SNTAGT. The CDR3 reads CASNQNEKLFF. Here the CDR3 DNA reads TGTGCCAGCAACCAGAATGAAAAACTGTTTTTT.

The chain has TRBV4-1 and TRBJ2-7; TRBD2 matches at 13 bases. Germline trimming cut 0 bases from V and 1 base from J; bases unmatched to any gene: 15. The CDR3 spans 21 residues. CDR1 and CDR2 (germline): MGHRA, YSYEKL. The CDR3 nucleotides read TGCGCCAGCAGCCAAGATACCCAGAGCCGACTAGCGGGAGGCTGGTCCTACGAGCAGTACTTC. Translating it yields CASSQDTQSRLAGGWSYEQYF.

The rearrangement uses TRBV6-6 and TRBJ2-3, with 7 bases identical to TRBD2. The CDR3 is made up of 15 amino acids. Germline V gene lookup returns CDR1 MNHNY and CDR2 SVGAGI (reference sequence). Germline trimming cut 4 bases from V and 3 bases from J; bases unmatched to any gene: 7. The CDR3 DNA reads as TGTGCCAGCAGTTTCCTAGCGGAGAGTACAGATACGCAGTATTTT. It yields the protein CASSFLAESTDTQYF.

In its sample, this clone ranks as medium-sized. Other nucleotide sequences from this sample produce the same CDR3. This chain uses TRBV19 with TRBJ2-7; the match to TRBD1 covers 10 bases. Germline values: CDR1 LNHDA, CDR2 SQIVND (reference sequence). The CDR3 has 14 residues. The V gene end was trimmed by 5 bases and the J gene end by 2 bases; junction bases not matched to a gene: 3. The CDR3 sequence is CASSPGTGAYEQYF. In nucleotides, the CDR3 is TGTGCCAGTAGTCCCGGGACAGGGGCCTACGAGCAGTACTTC.

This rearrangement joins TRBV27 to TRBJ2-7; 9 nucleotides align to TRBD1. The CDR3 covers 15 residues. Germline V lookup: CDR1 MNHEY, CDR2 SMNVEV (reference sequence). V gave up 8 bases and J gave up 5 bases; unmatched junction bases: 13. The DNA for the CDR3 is TGTGCCAGCCAAAGTTTGGGGACAGGGCGGAACGAGCAGTACTTC. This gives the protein CASQSLGTGRNEQYF.

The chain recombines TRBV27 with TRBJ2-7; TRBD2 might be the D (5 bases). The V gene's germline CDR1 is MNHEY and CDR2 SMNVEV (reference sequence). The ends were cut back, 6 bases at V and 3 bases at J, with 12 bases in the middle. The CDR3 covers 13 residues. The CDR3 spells CASSPEAGYEQYF. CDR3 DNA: TGTGCCAGCAGCCCGGAGGCGGGCTACGAGCAGTACTTC.

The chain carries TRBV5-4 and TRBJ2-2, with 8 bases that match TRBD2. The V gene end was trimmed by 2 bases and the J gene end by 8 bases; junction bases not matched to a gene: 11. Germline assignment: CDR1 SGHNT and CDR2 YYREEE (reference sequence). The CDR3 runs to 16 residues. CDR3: CASSFLSSGRRGELFF. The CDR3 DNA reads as TGTGCCAGCAGCTTTCTGTCCAGCGGGAGAAGGGGGGAGCTGTTTTTT.

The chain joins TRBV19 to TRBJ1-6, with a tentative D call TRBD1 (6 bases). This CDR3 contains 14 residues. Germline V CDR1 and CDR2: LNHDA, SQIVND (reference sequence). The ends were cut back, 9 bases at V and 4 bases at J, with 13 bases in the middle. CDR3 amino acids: CASAQGPYNSPLHF. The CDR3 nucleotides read TGTGCCAGCGCACAGGGACCTTATAATTCACCCCTCCACTTT. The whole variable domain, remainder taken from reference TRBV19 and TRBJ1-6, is DGGITQSPKYLFRKEGQNVTLSCEQNLNHDAMYWYRQDPGQGLRLIYYSQIVNDFQKGDIAEGYSVSREKKESFPLTVTSAQKNPTAFYLCASAQGPYNSPLHFGNGTRLTVT.

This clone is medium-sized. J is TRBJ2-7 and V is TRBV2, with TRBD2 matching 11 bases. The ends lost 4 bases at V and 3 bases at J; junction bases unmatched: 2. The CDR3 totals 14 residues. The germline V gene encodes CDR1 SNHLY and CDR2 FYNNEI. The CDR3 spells CASSATSGGYEQYF. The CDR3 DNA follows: TGTGCCAGCAGTGCTACTAGCGGGGGCTACGAGCAGTACTTC.

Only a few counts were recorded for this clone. CDR3 DNA: TGTGCCAGCCGGCCCGGCAGCGGTCTCTGGGATGAGCAGTTCTTC. Translating it yields CASRPGSGLWDEQFF. The rearrangement joins TRBV6-1 to TRBJ2-1, with D tentatively TRBD2 (5 bases). The CDR3 extends over 15 amino acids. Trimming took 8 bases from V and 8 from J, leaving 22 bases between them. Germline CDR1 and CDR2: MNHNS and SASEGT.

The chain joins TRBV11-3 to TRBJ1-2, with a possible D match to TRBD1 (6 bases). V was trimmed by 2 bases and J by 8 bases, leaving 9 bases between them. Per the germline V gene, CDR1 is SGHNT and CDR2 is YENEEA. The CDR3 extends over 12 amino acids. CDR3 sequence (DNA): TGTGCCAGCAGCTTATACAGGGCGGGCTACACCTTC. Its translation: CASSLYRAGYTF.

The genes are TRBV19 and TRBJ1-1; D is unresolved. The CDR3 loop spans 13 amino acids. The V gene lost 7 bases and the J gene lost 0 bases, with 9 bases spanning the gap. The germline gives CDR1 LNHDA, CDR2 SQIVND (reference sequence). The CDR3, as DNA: TGTGCCAGTACACAGCTTTTGAACACTGAAGCTTTCTTT. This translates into CASTQLLNTEAFF.

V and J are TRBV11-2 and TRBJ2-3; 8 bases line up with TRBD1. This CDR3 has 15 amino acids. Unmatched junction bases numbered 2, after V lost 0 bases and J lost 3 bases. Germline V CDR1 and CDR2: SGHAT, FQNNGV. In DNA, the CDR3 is TGTGCCAGCAGCTTAGAGGGACAGGTGACAGATACGCAGTATTTT. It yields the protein CASSLEGQVTDTQYF.